One and the same sample provided the 6 T cell receptor beta chains below, sequenced in a study of CD8+ T cells in alopecia areata. The sequencing template was cDNA reverse transcribed from extracted RNA. Assay: immunoSEQ multiplex PCR; the TCRdb copy retains only in-frame clones and omits some. Counted here are more than 150,000 clones, approximately 59% occurring once; the ten biggest clones make up roughly 14%. Sequenced here: CD4+ T cells sorted from blood, sampled at week 0. Receptors were obtained from a human donor with alopecia areata.

The gene calls are TRBV29-1 and TRBJ1-2; 7 positions match TRBD1. Trimming took 1 base from V and 7 from J; bases not matched to a gene: 6. The germline V gene encodes CDR1 SQVTM and CDR2 ANQGSEA. The CDR3 consists of 13 residues. CDR3 region: CSVEGHRGGGYTF. For the CDR3, the DNA is TGCAGCGTTGAAGGACACAGGGGAGGTGGCTACACCTTC.

The V call is TRBV25-1, the J call TRBJ2-4, with D perhaps TRBD1 (5 bases). This CDR3 comprises 16 residues. Germline CDR1 reads MGHDK; CDR2 reads SYGVNS. The V end was cut by 2 bases, the J end by 1 base, with 12 bases between. The CDR3 is CASSEQGLAAKNIQYF. The CDR3 nucleotides read TGTGCCAGCAGTGAACAGGGCCTGGCTGCCAAAAACATTCAGTACTTC.

The rearrangement uses TRBV29-1 and TRBJ2-3; TRBD1 or TRBD2 may be the D gene (7 bases each). Per germline, CDR1 SQVTM and CDR2 ANQGSEA. The CDR3 extends over 15 amino acids. V was pared by 7 bases and J by 1 base, with 18 bases between. DNA for the CDR3: TGCAGCGCCCCAGGGGGGGGAGTAGGCACAGATACGCAGTATTTT. It is translated as CSAPGGGVGTDTQYF.

This clone appeared a single time. The J gene is TRBJ1-2, the V gene TRBV29-1; D is ambiguous. Germline V gene data show CDR1 as SQVTM and CDR2 as ANQGSEA. The ends were cut back, 2 bases at V and 4 bases at J, with 11 bases in the middle. CDR3 length: 13 residues. The CDR3 loop reads CSVEPASGYGYTF. In DNA form, the CDR3 reads TGCAGCGTTGAACCCGCCTCCGGCTATGGCTACACCTTC.

The V and J genes are TRBV30 and TRBJ2-1; 12 nucleotides line up with TRBD2. Germline-derived CDR1 and CDR2 are GTSNPN and SVGIG (reference sequence). The CDR3 sequence is 15 residues long. The J segment lost 4 bases and the V segment lost 4 bases, leaving 5 bases of the junction unmatched. The CDR3 DNA follows: TGTGCCTGGACCACCGGGACTAGCGGGTACAATGAGCAGTTCTTC. Its translation: CAWTTGTSGYNEQFF.

This clone showed up just a few times. The CDR3: CALIDRDSYEQYF. CDR3 sequence (DNA): TGTGCCTTAATTGACAGGGACTCCTACGAGCAGTACTTC. The rearrangement joins TRBV2 to TRBJ2-7; 7 bases match TRBD1. Trimming removed 11 bases from V and 0 bases from J; junction bases left unmatched: 7. Germline CDR1 SNHLY, CDR2 FYNNEI. The CDR3 extends over 13 amino acids. Full variable domain (outside the CDR3, taken from reference TRBV2 and TRBJ2-7): EPEVTQTPSHQVTQMGQEVILRCVPISNHLYFYWYRQILGQKVEFLVSFYNNEISEKSEIFDDQFSVERPDGSNFTLKIRSTKLEDSAMYFCALIDRDSYEQYFGPGTRLTVT.